These T cell receptor beta chains were read from a single sample in a study of Ad26.COV2.S vaccination and SARS-CoV-2 variants. Clones were sequenced by immunoSEQ multiplex PCR, and TCRdb holds only the in-frame ones, with some missing. The sample yields over 250,000 clones, 70% to 90% seen once. Sample: peripheral blood, taken in a trial of Ad26.COV2.S vaccine versus placebo. These receptors all stem from a person between 18 and 65 years old who received the Ad26.COV2.S COVID-19 vaccine or a placebo. CDR3s include the opening cysteine and the closing phenylalanine or tryptophan. Fields, in order: V gene, clone size, J gene, D gene, CDR3 protein, CDR3 DNA. D genes are given only for firm matches. Clone size is given for some rows only: seen once, a few or many times, or a class if the clone is expanded.

v_gene: TRBV9
abundance: .
j_gene: TRBJ2-1
d_gene: TRBD2
CDR3aa: CASSVEGWGGSYNEQFF
CDR3nt: TGTGCCAGCAGCGTAGAGGGGTGGGGGGGCTCCTACAATGAGCAGTTCTTC

v_gene: TRBV4-3
abundance: .
j_gene: TRBJ1-5
d_gene: .
CDR3aa: CASSQDFGSSTHQPQHF
CDR3nt: TGCGCCAGCAGCCAAGATTTTGGCAGTTCGACCCATCAGCCCCAGCATTTT

v_gene: TRBV28
abundance: .
j_gene: TRBJ2-5
d_gene: .
CDR3aa: CASSSSGAGQETQYF
CDR3nt: TGTGCCAGCAGTTCCTCCGGGGCGGGGCAAGAGACCCAGTACTTC

v_gene: TRBV19
abundance: .
j_gene: TRBJ1-1
d_gene: .
CDR3aa: CATKDNRNTEAFF
CDR3nt: TGTGCCACCAAGGACAACCGGAACACTGAAGCTTTCTTT

v_gene: TRBV7-9
abundance: .
j_gene: TRBJ2-7
d_gene: TRBD2
CDR3aa: CASSQEGLATYEQYF
CDR3nt: TGTGCCAGCAGCCAAGAGGGACTAGCGACCTACGAGCAGTACTTC

v_gene: TRBV30
abundance: .
j_gene: TRBJ2-3
d_gene: .
CDR3aa: CAWRLGGATGTQYF
CDR3nt: TGTGCCTGGAGACTCGGAGGGGCCACTGGTACGCAGTATTTT

v_gene: TRBV7-2
abundance: .
j_gene: TRBJ1-2
d_gene: TRBD1
CDR3aa: CASSLRQGDGYTF
CDR3nt: TGTGCCAGCAGCCTCCGACAGGGGGATGGCTACACCTTC

v_gene: TRBV5-1
abundance: .
j_gene: TRBJ2-5
d_gene: TRBD1
CDR3aa: CASSYYSRQGAETQYF
CDR3nt: TGCGCCAGCAGTTATTATAGCCGACAGGGGGCGGAGACCCAGTACTTC

v_gene: TRBV2
abundance: .
j_gene: TRBJ2-6
d_gene: .
CDR3aa: CASSVVSSGANVLTF
CDR3nt: TGTGCCAGCAGTGTAGTGAGCTCTGGGGCCAACGTCCTGACTTTC

v_gene: TRBV12-3/TRBV12-4
abundance: .
j_gene: TRBJ1-2
d_gene: TRBD1
CDR3aa: CASRSGTVGYTF
CDR3nt: TGTGCCAGCAGATCCGGGACAGTTGGCTACACCTTC

v_gene: TRBV18
abundance: .
j_gene: TRBJ2-3
d_gene: .
CDR3aa: CASSRADTQYF
CDR3nt: TGTGCCAGCTCACGGGCGGATACGCAGTATTTT

v_gene: TRBV27
abundance: many
j_gene: TRBJ1-2
d_gene: .
CDR3aa: CASSLTRASNYGYTF
CDR3nt: TGTGCCAGCAGTTTAACAAGAGCTTCTAACTATGGCTACACCTTC

v_gene: TRBV7-2
abundance: .
j_gene: TRBJ1-1
d_gene: .
CDR3aa: CASSLAEGGEAFF
CDR3nt: TGTGCCAGCAGCTTAGCTGAAGGCGGTGAAGCTTTCTTT

v_gene: TRBV6-5
abundance: .
j_gene: TRBJ1-1
d_gene: TRBD1
CDR3aa: CASSYYGTGNTEAFF
CDR3nt: TGTGCCAGCAGTTATTATGGGACAGGGAACACTGAAGCTTTCTTT

v_gene: TRBV5-4
abundance: .
j_gene: TRBJ2-1
d_gene: .
CDR3aa: CASSLGSGVNNEQFF
CDR3nt: TGTGCCAGCAGCTTGGGATCCGGGGTGAACAATGAGCAGTTCTTC

v_gene: TRBV9
abundance: .
j_gene: TRBJ2-2
d_gene: .
CDR3aa: CASSSSGGELFF
CDR3nt: TGTGCCAGCAGCAGTAGCGGCGGGGAGCTGTTTTTT

v_gene: TRBV11-2
abundance: once
j_gene: TRBJ1-2
d_gene: TRBD1
CDR3aa: CASSSQQGLPDGYTF
CDR3nt: TGTGCCAGCAGCTCCCAACAGGGGCTGCCTGATGGCTACACCTTC

v_gene: TRBV5-4
abundance: .
j_gene: TRBJ1-2
d_gene: .
CDR3aa: CASSLNRAGGGYTF
CDR3nt: TGTGCCAGCAGCCTAAATCGGGCCGGAGGAGGCTACACCTTC

v_gene: TRBV6-5
abundance: .
j_gene: TRBJ2-7
d_gene: TRBD1
CDR3aa: CASSRGTGVYEQYF
CDR3nt: TGTGCCAGCAGCCGCGGGACAGGGGTCTACGAGCAGTACTTC

v_gene: TRBV6-1
abundance: few
j_gene: TRBJ2-7
d_gene: TRBD2
CDR3aa: CASSEPPGGGASYEQYF
CDR3nt: TGTGCCAGCAGTGAACCTCCTGGCGGGGGTGCTTCCTACGAGCAGTACTTC

v_gene: TRBV5-1
abundance: .
j_gene: TRBJ2-5
d_gene: .
CDR3aa: CASSTTGIPPQETQYF
CDR3nt: TGCGCCAGCAGCACAACAGGGATCCCTCCTCAAGAGACCCAGTACTTC

v_gene: TRBV5-8
abundance: .
j_gene: TRBJ2-7
d_gene: .
CDR3aa: CASSLYTTEAYEQYF
CDR3nt: TGTGCCAGCAGCTTGTATACCACGGAAGCCTACGAGCAGTACTTC

v_gene: TRBV5-1
abundance: .
j_gene: TRBJ2-5
d_gene: .
CDR3aa: CASSFRYQETQYF
CDR3nt: TGCGCCAGCAGCTTCCGGTACCAAGAGACCCAGTACTTC

v_gene: TRBV5-1
abundance: .
j_gene: TRBJ2-7
d_gene: TRBD2
CDR3aa: CASSLLRQREGSYEQYF
CDR3nt: TGCGCCAGCAGCCTCCTTCGACAGCGGGAGGGCTCCTACGAGCAGTACTTC

v_gene: TRBV7-2
abundance: .
j_gene: TRBJ1-4
d_gene: TRBD1
CDR3aa: CASSLQGVHSEKLFF
CDR3nt: TGTGCCAGCAGCTTACAGGGGGTTCACAGTGAAAAACTGTTTTTT

v_gene: TRBV5-1
abundance: few
j_gene: TRBJ1-5
d_gene: .
CDR3aa: CASSVGGYSNQPQHF
CDR3nt: TGCGCCAGCAGCGTAGGGGGATACAGCAATCAGCCCCAGCATTTT

v_gene: TRBV7-9
abundance: .
j_gene: TRBJ2-5
d_gene: TRBD1
CDR3aa: CASSRIPDRGQETQYF
CDR3nt: TGTGCCAGCAGCCGAATACCGGACAGGGGACAAGAGACCCAGTACTTC

v_gene: TRBV5-5
abundance: .
j_gene: TRBJ1-2
d_gene: .
CDR3aa: CASSSDTVYGYTF
CDR3nt: TGTGCCAGCAGCTCGGACACCGTATATGGCTACACCTTC

v_gene: TRBV9
abundance: .
j_gene: TRBJ1-6
d_gene: TRBD1
CDR3aa: CASSVGDRWNSPLHF
CDR3nt: TGTGCCAGCAGCGTAGGGGACAGGTGGAATTCACCCCTCCACTTT

v_gene: TRBV30
abundance: .
j_gene: TRBJ2-5
d_gene: TRBD2
CDR3aa: CAWEGLAGARGETQYF
CDR3nt: TGTGCCTGGGAGGGACTAGCGGGGGCAAGGGGAGAGACCCAGTACTTC

v_gene: TRBV3-1/TRBV3-2
abundance: .
j_gene: TRBJ1-5
d_gene: .
CDR3aa: CASSQGQANQPQHF
CDR3nt: TGTGCCAGCAGCCAAGGACAGGCTAATCAGCCCCAGCATTTT

v_gene: TRBV4-3
abundance: .
j_gene: TRBJ2-4
d_gene: TRBD1
CDR3aa: CASSHAKQGAKNIQYF
CDR3nt: TGCGCCAGCAGCCACGCCAAACAGGGGGCCAAAAACATTCAGTACTTC

v_gene: TRBV29-1
abundance: .
j_gene: TRBJ1-4
d_gene: .
CDR3aa: CSAEQLATNEKLFF
CDR3nt: TGCAGCGCCGAACAGTTAGCAACTAATGAAAAACTGTTTTTT

v_gene: TRBV7-2
abundance: .
j_gene: TRBJ1-5
d_gene: TRBD1
CDR3aa: CASSLILGQGYQPQHF
CDR3nt: TGTGCCAGCAGCTTAATCTTGGGACAGGGGTATCAGCCCCAGCATTTT

v_gene: TRBV12-5
abundance: .
j_gene: TRBJ1-5
d_gene: TRBD1
CDR3aa: CASGFGTGTGNQPQHF
CDR3nt: TGTGCTAGTGGTTTCGGGACAGGAACGGGCAATCAGCCCCAGCATTTT

v_gene: TRBV9
abundance: few
j_gene: TRBJ1-1
d_gene: .
CDR3aa: CASSVGGVSTEAFF
CDR3nt: TGTGCCAGCAGCGTAGGGGGGGTCTCGACTGAAGCTTTCTTT

v_gene: TRBV19
abundance: .
j_gene: TRBJ2-3
d_gene: TRBD2
CDR3aa: CASNPGLAGGLSTDTQYF
CDR3nt: TGTGCCAGCAACCCGGGACTAGCGGGAGGACTCAGCACAGATACGCAGTATTTT

v_gene: TRBV5-1
abundance: .
j_gene: TRBJ2-2
d_gene: .
CDR3aa: CASSFRSPNTGELFF
CDR3nt: TGCGCCAGCAGCTTTCGCAGTCCGAACACCGGGGAGCTGTTTTTT

v_gene: TRBV10-3
abundance: once
j_gene: TRBJ2-5
d_gene: TRBD2
CDR3aa: CAISSGGRETQYF
CDR3nt: TGTGCCATCAGCTCTGGCGGGAGAGAGACCCAGTACTTC

v_gene: TRBV6-5
abundance: .
j_gene: TRBJ1-6
d_gene: .
CDR3aa: CASSYSPKRNSPLHF
CDR3nt: TGTGCCAGCAGTTACTCCCCTAAGCGTAATTCACCCCTCCACTTT

v_gene: TRBV6-5
abundance: .
j_gene: TRBJ1-2
d_gene: TRBD1
CDR3aa: CASSWTGGDPYGYTF
CDR3nt: TGTGCCAGCAGTTGGACAGGGGGCGACCCCTATGGCTACACCTTC

v_gene: TRBV2
abundance: .
j_gene: TRBJ2-4
d_gene: TRBD1
CDR3aa: CASRDRVSKNIQYF
CDR3nt: TGTGCCAGCCGGGACAGGGTCTCCAAAAACATTCAGTACTTC

v_gene: TRBV18
abundance: .
j_gene: TRBJ1-5
d_gene: TRBD1
CDR3aa: CASSPGEGQGDNQPQHF
CDR3nt: TGTGCCAGCTCACCCGGGGAAGGACAGGGAGACAATCAGCCCCAGCATTTT

v_gene: TRBV2
abundance: .
j_gene: TRBJ2-5
d_gene: .
CDR3aa: CASRVTGGETQYF
CDR3nt: TGTGCCAGCAGGGTGACAGGAGGAGAGACCCAGTACTTC

v_gene: TRBV2
abundance: .
j_gene: TRBJ2-5
d_gene: .
CDR3aa: CASSDFKRETQYF
CDR3nt: TGTGCCAGCAGTGACTTTAAGCGGGAGACCCAGTACTTC

v_gene: TRBV9
abundance: few
j_gene: TRBJ1-1
d_gene: .
CDR3aa: CASSVGTGTMNTEAFF
CDR3nt: TGTGCCAGCAGCGTAGGAACAGGCACAATGAACACTGAAGCTTTCTTT

v_gene: TRBV12-5
abundance: .
j_gene: TRBJ1-3
d_gene: .
CDR3aa: CASGLVQGNTIYF
CDR3nt: TGTGCTAGTGGTTTGGTCCAGGGAAACACCATATATTTT

v_gene: TRBV19
abundance: .
j_gene: TRBJ1-4
d_gene: TRBD1
CDR3aa: CASSIGGQGLFF
CDR3nt: TGTGCCAGTAGTATTGGAGGACAGGGACTGTTTTTT

v_gene: TRBV19
abundance: few
j_gene: TRBJ1-2
d_gene: .
CDR3aa: CASSIGYRAHGYTF
CDR3nt: TGTGCCAGTAGTATAGGATACAGGGCTCATGGCTACACCTTC

v_gene: TRBV9
abundance: .
j_gene: TRBJ1-1
d_gene: .
CDR3aa: CASSLRGGPNTEAFF
CDR3nt: TGTGCCAGCAGTTTGAGAGGGGGTCCGAACACTGAAGCTTTCTTT

v_gene: TRBV12-3/TRBV12-4
abundance: .
j_gene: TRBJ2-7
d_gene: .
CDR3aa: CASSFGFSYEQYF
CDR3nt: TGTGCCAGCAGTTTTGGCTTCTCCTACGAGCAGTACTTC

v_gene: TRBV2
abundance: .
j_gene: TRBJ2-1
d_gene: .
CDR3aa: CASSEVPYNEQFF
CDR3nt: TGTGCCAGCAGTGAAGTTCCGTACAATGAGCAGTTCTTC

v_gene: TRBV11-1
abundance: once
j_gene: TRBJ2-1
d_gene: TRBD2
CDR3aa: CASSTRLAGGNEQFF
CDR3nt: TGTGCCAGCAGCACTCGACTAGCGGGGGGAAATGAGCAGTTCTTC

v_gene: TRBV30
abundance: .
j_gene: TRBJ2-7
d_gene: TRBD1
CDR3aa: CAWGQGAGEQYF
CDR3nt: TGTGCCTGGGGACAGGGGGCGGGTGAGCAGTACTTC

v_gene: TRBV19
abundance: .
j_gene: TRBJ1-2
d_gene: .
CDR3aa: CASSSPPGYSNYGYTF
CDR3nt: TGTGCCAGTAGTTCCCCCCCAGGGTACTCTAACTATGGCTACACCTTC

v_gene: TRBV5-1
abundance: .
j_gene: TRBJ2-3
d_gene: TRBD1
CDR3aa: CASGFQGQGDTQYF
CDR3nt: TGCGCCAGCGGCTTTCAGGGACAGGGAGATACGCAGTATTTT

v_gene: TRBV4-2
abundance: few
j_gene: TRBJ2-7
d_gene: .
CDR3aa: CASSQDKGLLRSSYEQYF
CDR3nt: TGTGCCAGCAGCCAAGATAAGGGCCTCCTGCGGAGCTCCTACGAGCAGTACTTC

v_gene: TRBV7-8
abundance: once
j_gene: TRBJ1-1
d_gene: .
CDR3aa: CASSLANVILGTEAFF
CDR3nt: TGTGCCAGCAGCTTAGCTAACGTAATCCTGGGCACTGAAGCTTTCTTT

v_gene: TRBV27
abundance: .
j_gene: TRBJ2-7
d_gene: .
CDR3aa: CASSLISDPPYEQYF
CDR3nt: TGTGCCAGCAGTTTGATCTCCGATCCCCCCTACGAGCAGTACTTC

v_gene: TRBV6-5
abundance: few
j_gene: TRBJ2-7
d_gene: .
CDR3aa: CASSYSTVGSYEQYF
CDR3nt: TGTGCCAGCAGTTACTCGACAGTTGGCTCCTACGAGCAGTACTTC